The sequence of this TCR beta chain was determined in a study of blood T cells in healthy people across ages. Findings of the study overall: Donor CMV status, an unknown factor, possibly confounded changes in expanded clonotypes.

Germline-derived CDR1 and CDR2 are SGHTA and FQGNSA. This CDR3 region has 13 residues. Russia was home to the donors, healthy Caucasian individuals aged roughly 6 to 90. In regard to this clonotype: What it binds is unknown.

Sample-barcoded 5' priming and a J-beta primer mix drove a second PCR of roughly 7 to 11 cycles. Each CDR3 protein is one row after TCRdb ran MiXCR on the 5' RACE reads. The data contain just over 800,000 distinct CDR3 sequences, 60% to 80% of them seen just once; the ten biggest clones take up 28%. The J gene is TRBJ2-7, the V gene TRBV7-2; D is perhaps TRBD2 (5 bases). The J call is doubtful: the DNA matches TRBJ2-5 better. The clonotype was recovered from a young man in good health. What was sequenced was blood. The CDR3: CASSHDSVKTQYF. The CDR3 nucleotides read TGTGCCAGCAGCCACGATAGCGTAAAGACCCAGTACTTC.